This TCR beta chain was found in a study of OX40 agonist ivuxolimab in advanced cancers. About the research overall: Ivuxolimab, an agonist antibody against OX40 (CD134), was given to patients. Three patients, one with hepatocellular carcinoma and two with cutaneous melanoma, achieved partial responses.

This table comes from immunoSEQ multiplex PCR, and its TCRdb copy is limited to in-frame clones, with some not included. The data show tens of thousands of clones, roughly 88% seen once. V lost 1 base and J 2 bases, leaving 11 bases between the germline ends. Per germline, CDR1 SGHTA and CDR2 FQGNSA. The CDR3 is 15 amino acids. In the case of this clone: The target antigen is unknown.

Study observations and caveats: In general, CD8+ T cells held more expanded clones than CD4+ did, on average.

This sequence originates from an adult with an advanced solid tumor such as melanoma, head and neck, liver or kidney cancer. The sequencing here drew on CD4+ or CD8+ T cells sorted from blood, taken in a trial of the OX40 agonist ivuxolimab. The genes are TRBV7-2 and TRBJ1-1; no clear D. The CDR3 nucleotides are TGTGCCAGCAGCTTAGGAGGAGGTATAAACACTGAAGCTTTCTTT. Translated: CASSLGGGINTEAFF.